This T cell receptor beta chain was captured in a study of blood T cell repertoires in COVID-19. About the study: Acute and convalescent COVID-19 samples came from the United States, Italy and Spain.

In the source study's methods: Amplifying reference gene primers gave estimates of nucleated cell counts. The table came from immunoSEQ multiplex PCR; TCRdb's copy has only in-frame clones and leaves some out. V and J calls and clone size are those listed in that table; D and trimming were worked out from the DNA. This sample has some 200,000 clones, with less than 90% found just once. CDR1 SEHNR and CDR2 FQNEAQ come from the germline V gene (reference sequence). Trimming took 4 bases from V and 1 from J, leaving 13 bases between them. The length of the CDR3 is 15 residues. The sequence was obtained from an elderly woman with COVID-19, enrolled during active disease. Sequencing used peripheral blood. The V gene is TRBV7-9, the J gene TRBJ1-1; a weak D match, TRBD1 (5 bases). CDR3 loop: CASSWGVAWNTEAFF. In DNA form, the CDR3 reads TGTGCCAGCAGCTGGGGGGTGGCCTGGAACACTGAAGCTTTCTTT.